A selection of T cell receptor beta chains follows, all from one sample in a study of T cell clones after liver transplantation. Measured with immunoSEQ multiplex PCR; TCRdb has only the in-frame clones, and not every one. Of 45,000 to 60,000 clones in the sample, over 60% are singletons; the top ten hold nearly 10%. Sequencing was performed on CD4+ T cells from blood, taken at the 22-month timepoint. These receptors were taken from a human patient who received a liver transplant. Some T cells may be transferred from the graft donor. Each CDR3 is given with its conserved first and last residue. D genes are given only for firm matches. A clone size is listed for some rows: how often the clone was seen (once, few, many), or a class if it is expanded.

v_gene: TRBV10-3; abundance: NA; j_gene: TRBJ1-2; d_gene: NA; CDR3nt: TGTGCCAGCAGCCGCGAGACAGGCCCCTATGGCTACACCTTC; CDR3aa: CASSRETGPYGYTF
v_gene: TRBV18; abundance: NA; j_gene: TRBJ2-5; d_gene: NA; CDR3nt: TGTGCCAGCTCACGGCAAGAGACCCAGTACTTC; CDR3aa: CASSRQETQYF
v_gene: TRBV4-1; abundance: NA; j_gene: TRBJ1-4; d_gene: NA; CDR3nt: TGCGCCAGCAGCCAAGGGAGGACTAATGAAAAACTGTTTTTT; CDR3aa: CASSQGRTNEKLFF
v_gene: TRBV7-6; abundance: NA; j_gene: TRBJ2-7; d_gene: NA; CDR3nt: TGTGCCAGCAGCTCGGGCCCTACCCACTACGAGCAGTACTTC; CDR3aa: CASSSGPTHYEQYF
v_gene: TRBV5-1; abundance: NA; j_gene: TRBJ2-1; d_gene: NA; CDR3nt: TGCGCCAGCAGACCCGACGCGAGCTCCTACAATGAGCAGTTCTTC; CDR3aa: CASRPDASSYNEQFF
v_gene: TRBV18; abundance: NA; j_gene: TRBJ1-5; d_gene: TRBD1; CDR3nt: TGTGCCAGCTCACCCGGACAGGACAATCAGCCCCAGCATTTT; CDR3aa: CASSPGQDNQPQHF
v_gene: TRBV5-6; abundance: NA; j_gene: TRBJ2-2; d_gene: NA; CDR3nt: TGTGCCAGCAGCTCATACACCGGGGAGCTGTTTTTT; CDR3aa: CASSSYTGELFF
v_gene: TRBV6-6; abundance: NA; j_gene: TRBJ1-5; d_gene: NA; CDR3nt: TGTGCCAGCAGTTACCGAACAGGGTCAGGTCAGCCCCAGCATTTT; CDR3aa: CASSYRTGSGQPQHF
v_gene: TRBV5-4; abundance: NA; j_gene: TRBJ2-5; d_gene: NA; CDR3nt: TGTGCCAGCAGCTTGACAGGGATACTCCAAGAGACCCAGTACTTC; CDR3aa: CASSLTGILQETQYF
v_gene: TRBV15; abundance: NA; j_gene: TRBJ2-3; d_gene: TRBD2; CDR3nt: TGTGCCACCAGCAGAGACGAGCGGGGGGGGGTAGATACGCAGTATTTT; CDR3aa: CATSRDERGGVDTQYF
v_gene: TRBV28; abundance: once; j_gene: TRBJ1-1; d_gene: NA; CDR3nt: TGTGCCAGCAGTTTATCCAGCCGGGGCGTGAACACTGAAGCTTTCTTT; CDR3aa: CASSLSSRGVNTEAFF
v_gene: TRBV9; abundance: NA; j_gene: TRBJ1-5; d_gene: NA; CDR3nt: TGTGCCAGCAGCGCTCCAGGGAGCAATCAGCCCCAGCATTTT; CDR3aa: CASSAPGSNQPQHF
v_gene: TRBV4-2; abundance: NA; j_gene: TRBJ2-7; d_gene: NA; CDR3nt: TGTGCCAGCAGCCAAGAAGGGCAGGGCGAGCAGTACTTC; CDR3aa: CASSQEGQGEQYF